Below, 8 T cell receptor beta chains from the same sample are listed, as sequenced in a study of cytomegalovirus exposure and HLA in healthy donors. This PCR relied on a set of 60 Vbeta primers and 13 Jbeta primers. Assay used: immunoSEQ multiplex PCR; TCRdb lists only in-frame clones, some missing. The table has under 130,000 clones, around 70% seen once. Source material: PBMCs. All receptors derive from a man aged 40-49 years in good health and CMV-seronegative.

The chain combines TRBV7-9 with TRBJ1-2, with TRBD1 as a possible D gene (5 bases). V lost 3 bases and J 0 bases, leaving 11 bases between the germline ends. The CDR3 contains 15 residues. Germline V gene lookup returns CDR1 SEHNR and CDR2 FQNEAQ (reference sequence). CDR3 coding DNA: TGTGCCAGCAGCTTCGACAGCTCAGCTAACTATGGCTACACCTTC. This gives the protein CASSFDSSANYGYTF.

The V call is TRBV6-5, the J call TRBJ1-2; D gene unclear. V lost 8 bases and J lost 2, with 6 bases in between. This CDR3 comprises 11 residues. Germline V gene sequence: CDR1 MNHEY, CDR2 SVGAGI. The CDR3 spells CASVSNYGYTF. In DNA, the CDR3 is TGTGCCAGCGTTTCGAACTATGGCTACACCTTC.

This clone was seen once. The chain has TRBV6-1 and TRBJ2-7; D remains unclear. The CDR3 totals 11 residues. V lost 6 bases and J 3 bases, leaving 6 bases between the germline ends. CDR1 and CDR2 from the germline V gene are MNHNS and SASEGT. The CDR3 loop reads CASSPSYEQYF. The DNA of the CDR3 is TGTGCCAGCAGCCCCAGCTACGAGCAGTACTTC.

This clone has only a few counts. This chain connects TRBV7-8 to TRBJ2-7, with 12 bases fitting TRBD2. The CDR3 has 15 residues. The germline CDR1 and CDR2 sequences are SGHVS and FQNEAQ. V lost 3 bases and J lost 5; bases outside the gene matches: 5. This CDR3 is CASSLTSGRSDEQYF. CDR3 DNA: TGTGCCAGCAGCTTGACTAGCGGGAGATCGGACGAGCAGTACTTC.

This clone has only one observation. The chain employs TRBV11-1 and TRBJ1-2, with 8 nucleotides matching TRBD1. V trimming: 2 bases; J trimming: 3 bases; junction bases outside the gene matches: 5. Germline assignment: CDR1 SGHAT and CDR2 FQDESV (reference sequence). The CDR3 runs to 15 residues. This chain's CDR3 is CASSLNQGADYGYTF. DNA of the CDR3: TGTGCCAGCAGCTTAAACCAGGGGGCGGACTATGGCTACACCTTC. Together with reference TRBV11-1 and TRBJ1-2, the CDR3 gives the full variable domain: EAEVAQSPRYKITEKSQAVAFWCDPISGHATLYWYRQILGQGPELLVQFQDESVVDDSQLPKDRFSAERLKGVDSTLKIQPAELGDSAMYLCASSLNQGADYGYTFGSGTRLTVV.

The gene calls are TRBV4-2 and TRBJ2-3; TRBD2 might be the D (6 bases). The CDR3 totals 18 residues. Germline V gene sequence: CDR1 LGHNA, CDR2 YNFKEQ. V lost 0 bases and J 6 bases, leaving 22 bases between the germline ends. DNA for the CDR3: TGTGCCAGCAGCCAAGATCTCGCCGGAGGGGTCCGGGTCGATACGCAGTATTTT. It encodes CASSQDLAGGVRVDTQYF.

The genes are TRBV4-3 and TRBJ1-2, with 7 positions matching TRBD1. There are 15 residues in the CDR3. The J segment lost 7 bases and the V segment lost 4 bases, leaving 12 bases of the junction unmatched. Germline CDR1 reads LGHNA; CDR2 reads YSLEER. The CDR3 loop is CASSPREGGVFGYTF. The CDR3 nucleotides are TGCGCCAGCAGCCCCCGCGAAGGGGGCGTGTTTGGCTACACCTTC.

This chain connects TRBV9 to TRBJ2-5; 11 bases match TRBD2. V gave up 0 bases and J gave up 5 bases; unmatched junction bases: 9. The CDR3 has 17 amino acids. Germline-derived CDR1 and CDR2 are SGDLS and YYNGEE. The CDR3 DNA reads TGTGCCAGCAGCGTAGGGGCTAGCGGGGGGCCACGGGAGACCCAGTACTTC. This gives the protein CASSVGASGGPRETQYF.